This T cell receptor beta chain was found in a study of blood T cell repertoires in COVID-19. About the study: The study drew acute and convalescent COVID-19 samples from the United States, Italy and Spain. The analysed material was cDNA or gDNA that came from T cells, B-cell-depleted T cells, or PBMCs.

Methods used by the authors: How many nucleated cells were present was estimated from reference gene primer amplification. Clones were read by immunoSEQ multiplex PCR, and TCRdb kept only the in-frame ones, dropping some. The D gene and trimming were derived from the DNA, and the V and J assignments and clone size from that table. The table records about 170,000 clones, approximately 80% of them present only once. The ends were cut back, 1 base at V and 1 base at J, with 20 bases in the middle. Germline lookup yields CDR1 MGHRA and CDR2 YSYEKL. The CDR3 extends over 18 amino acids. The V call is TRBV4-1, the J call TRBJ2-7, with D maybe TRBD1 (6 bases). Sequencing was performed on peripheral blood. The clonotype was recovered from a woman in her sixties or seventies with acute or convalescent COVID-19. The CDR3 here is CASSQANSGTPRSYEQYF. Written as DNA, the CDR3 is TGCGCCAGCAGCCAAGCAAATTCCGGGACACCAAGATCCTACGAGCAGTACTTC.